A single T cell receptor beta chain is shown here with its context. Repertoires were generated with immunoSEQ multiplex PCR, while TCRdb's copy carries only in-frame clones and drops some. The data hold around 83,000 clones, with about 94% observed a single time. The sample comes from a study of technical replicates of blood from several donors. CDR1 is GTSNPN and CDR2 is SVGIG in the germline V gene (reference sequence). There are 15 residues in the CDR3. The ends lost 1 base at V and 4 bases at J; junction bases unmatched: 8. The sequence was collected from a human donor in good health. The chain uses TRBV30 and TRBJ2-7, with TRBD1 matching over 9 bases. The specimen was T cells isolated from PBMCs. DNA for the CDR3: TGTGCCTGGAGTGGAATACAGGGGGCACGGTACGAGCAGTACTTC. It translates to CAWSGIQGARYEQYF.